This passage covers 32 T cell receptor beta chains from one sample sequenced in a study of shared clonotypes between healthy human individuals. This table comes from immunoSEQ multiplex PCR, and its TCRdb copy is limited to in-frame clones, with some not included. Of about 690,000 clones in the sample, roughly 91% were seen once. Material for sequencing was memory CD8+ T cells from PBMCs. Documented subset: CD45RO+ cells pooled with CCR7-negative TemRA cells. Source of these receptors: a man aged 18 to 29 in good health. Some clones in this sample may be carry-over from other donors' samples.

The chain couples TRBV7-8 to TRBJ1-1, with 7 bases lining up with TRBD1. Germline values: CDR1 SGHVS, CDR2 FQNEAQ. The CDR3 sequence is 15 residues long. V shed 5 bases, J shed 4 bases, and the junction held 10 bases outside the gene matches. The CDR3 region has the DNA TGTGCCAGCAGCCCAGGGGGGTTCGGCGGCACTGAAGCTTTCTTT. Its protein product is CASSPGGFGGTEAFF.

The chain is built from TRBV6-1 and TRBJ1-1; possibly TRBD1 for D (5 bases). Trimming cost V 7 bases and J 3 bases, with 12 bases left between them. Germline V gene lookup returns CDR1 MNHNS and CDR2 SASEGT. The CDR3 is 13 amino acids. CDR3 coding DNA: TGTGCCAGCAAGGGGAGAGGGGACACTGAAGCTTTCTTT. Its translation: CASKGRGDTEAFF.

V usage is TRBV7-3 and J usage is TRBJ2-3, with TRBD1 matching over 7 bases. Germline CDR1 and CDR2: SGHTA and FQGTGA. The V and J ends lost 6 bases and 6 bases, in that order; junction bases with no gene match: 12. The CDR3 runs 15 residues. The CDR3 DNA is TGTGCCAGCAGTCTCGACAGGGCCGCCCCCGATACGCAGTATTTT. It specifies CASSLDRAAPDTQYF. The full variable domain, with the rest looked up from reference TRBV7-3 and TRBJ2-3, is GAGVSQTPSNKVTEKGKYVELRCDPISGHTALYWYRQSLGQGPEFLIYFQGTGAADDSGLPNDRFFAVRPEGSVSTLKIQRTERGDSAVYLCASSLDRAAPDTQYFGPGTRLTVL.

This chain joins TRBV29-1 and TRBJ2-7; unclear D gene. V lost 2 bases and J 2 bases, leaving 10 bases between the germline ends. This CDR3 is built from 13 residues. Germline V gene lookup returns CDR1 SQVTM and CDR2 ANQGSEA. CDR3 in amino acids: CSVEWGNPYEQYF. In DNA form, the CDR3 reads TGCAGCGTTGAATGGGGAAATCCCTACGAGCAGTACTTC.

V gene TRBV19 combines with J gene TRBJ1-1, with 7 bases lining up with TRBD1. Germline CDR1 and CDR2: LNHDA and SQIVND (reference sequence). This CDR3 is built from 16 residues. The ends lost 0 bases at V and 1 base at J; junction bases unmatched: 5. The CDR3: CASSIDLRGPNTEAFF. DNA of the CDR3: TGTGCCAGTAGTATAGATCTAAGGGGGCCGAACACTGAAGCTTTCTTT.

The chain recombines TRBV13 with TRBJ2-1; weak D call: TRBD1 (5 bases). Germline V gene lookup returns CDR1 PRHDT and CDR2 FYEKMQ (reference sequence). The CDR3 loop spans 11 amino acids. V lost 2 bases to trimming and J lost 10 bases, with 6 bases between them. CDR3 nucleotides: TGTGCCAGCAGCTTAAGGGGCGAGCAGTTCTTC. Translation gives CASSLRGEQFF.

The rearrangement joins TRBV28 to TRBJ2-7; a weak D match, TRBD2 (6 bases). The CDR3 sequence is 13 residues long. Trimming shortened V by 3 bases and J by 4 bases, and 10 bases separated the two germline ends. Germline V CDR1 and CDR2: MDHEN, SYDVKM. The CDR3 sequence: CASSFWDLYEQYF. CDR3 nucleotides: TGTGCCAGCAGTTTTTGGGACTTGTACGAGCAGTACTTC.

J is TRBJ2-1 and V is TRBV7-9; 9 bases match TRBD2. The CDR3 has 16 amino acids. V was pared by 4 bases and J by 8 bases, with 12 bases of the junction left unmatched. Germline values: CDR1 SEHNR, CDR2 FQNEAQ (reference sequence). As DNA, the CDR3 is TGTGCCAGCAGCTCAAAACTAGCGGGTCTTATGTATGAGCAGTTCTTC. Its translation: CASSSKLAGLMYEQFF.

The CDR3 DNA is TGTGCCAGCAGCCAAGATCGGGGCAGGACAAGGGTCGATGAGCAGTTCTTC. This codes for CASSQDRGRTRVDEQFF. The genes are TRBV4-2 and TRBJ2-1; D may match TRBD1 or TRBD2 (5 bases each). Trimming removed 0 bases at V and 8 bases at J, with 20 bases between. From germline, CDR1 is LGHNA and CDR2 YNFKEQ. This CDR3 comprises 17 residues.

The chain carries TRBV4-3 and TRBJ1-5; D possibly corresponds to TRBD1 (5 bases). The CDR3 extends over 15 amino acids. CDR1 and CDR2 from the germline V gene are LGHNA and YSLEER. Trimming pared 4 bases from V and 4 bases from J, leaving 14 bases between. DNA for the CDR3: TGCGCCAGCAGCCCGCGCCGGGGGACTAATCAGCCCCAGCATTTT. This translates into CASSPRRGTNQPQHF.

The chain combines TRBV5-1 with TRBJ1-2; 10 bases match TRBD1. The CDR3 has 15 amino acids. V was clipped by 4 bases and J by 2 bases; unmatched bases: 5. Germline V gene data show CDR1 as SGHRS and CDR2 as YFSETQ. CDR3 in DNA: TGCGCCAGCAGCCTAGGGACAGGGGACAACTATGGCTACACCTTC. As protein: CASSLGTGDNYGYTF.

The chain recombines TRBV11-2 with TRBJ2-2; D is undetermined. The CDR3 totals 11 residues. In germline, CDR1 is SGHAT, CDR2 FQNNGV. Trimming took off 6 bases at V and 5 bases at J, with 4 bases between the two ends. The CDR3 here is CASRTTGELFF. The CDR3 DNA follows: TGTGCCAGCAGAACGACCGGGGAGCTGTTTTTT.

A remark on this clone: This CDR3 is also generated by other DNA sequences in the sample. The genes are TRBV27 and TRBJ2-1, with TRBD2 matching over 15 bases. The CDR3 covers 15 residues. Trimming at V came to 6 bases and at J to 7 bases, leaving 4 bases not matched to a gene. Germline V CDR1 and CDR2: MNHEY, SMNVEV (reference sequence). This CDR3 reads CASSPGTSGRNEQFF. The DNA for the CDR3 is TGTGCCAGCAGCCCCGGGACTAGCGGGAGGAATGAGCAGTTCTTC.

A word on this clone: Since the CDR3 does not end with the conserved phenylalanine or tryptophan, this likely comes from a read error. V and J are TRBV29-1 and TRBJ1-2; D is unclear. V was clipped by 4 bases and J by 4 bases, with 7 bases between them. The CDR3 contains 11 residues. CDR1 and CDR2 from the germline V gene are SQVTM and ANQGSEA. CDR3 sequence reads: CSVGQIYGYTL. For the CDR3, the DNA is TGCAGCGTTGGGCAGATCTATGGCTACACCCTC.

The chain couples TRBV6-4 to TRBJ2-1; 9 bases agree with TRBD2. V lost 1 base and J lost 10; bases outside the gene matches: 8. The CDR3 runs to 15 residues. Germline CDR1 MRHNA, CDR2 SNTAGT. The CDR3 loop is CASSDFGSSGTEQFF. CDR3 coding DNA: TGTGCCAGCAGTGACTTCGGGTCTAGCGGGACAGAGCAGTTCTTC.

In this sample, this clone turned up once. The J gene is TRBJ2-1, the V gene TRBV7-3, with 7 bases identical to TRBD2. Germline CDR1 reads SGHTA; CDR2 reads FQGTGA. The J segment lost 10 bases and the V segment lost 0 bases, leaving 3 bases of the junction unmatched. The length of the CDR3 is 13 residues. The chain's CDR3 is CASSLTGGREQFF. CDR3 sequence (DNA): TGTGCCAGCAGCTTAACGGGAGGGCGGGAGCAGTTCTTC.

A remark on this clone: The sample has other DNA sequences that encode this CDR3 too. For the CDR3, the DNA is TGTGCCAGCAGTTCCCTAGACAGAGCCTACGAGCAGTACTTC. This encodes CASSSLDRAYEQYF. The chain is built from TRBV27 and TRBJ2-7, with D possibly matching TRBD1 (5 bases). This CDR3 has 14 residues. From germline, CDR1 is MNHEY and CDR2 SMNVEV (reference sequence). Trimming removed 4 bases at V and 2 bases at J, with 12 bases between.

The chain has TRBV11-3 and TRBJ2-5; possibly TRBD1 for D (5 bases). The CDR3 consists of 12 residues. Trimming removed 5 bases from V and 2 bases from J, with 6 bases in between. Germline V CDR1 and CDR2: SGHNT, YENEEA. The CDR3 reads CASSNRQETQYF. As DNA, the CDR3 is TGTGCCAGCAGCAACAGGCAAGAGACCCAGTACTTC.

The rearrangement links TRBV14 to TRBJ1-1; a possible D gene is TRBD1 (5 bases). This CDR3 spans 15 amino acids. V lost 4 bases and J lost 0, with 12 bases in between. Germline-derived CDR1 and CDR2 are SGHDN and FVKESK. CDR3 in amino acids: CASSPIDSMNTEAFF. As DNA, the CDR3 is TGTGCCAGCAGCCCTATCGACAGCATGAACACTGAAGCTTTCTTT.

In its sample, this clone was seen once. V usage is TRBV7-3 and J usage is TRBJ2-7; 11 nucleotides align to TRBD2. Germline V gene sequence: CDR1 SGHTA, CDR2 FQGTGA. The CDR3 runs 14 residues. The V segment lost 4 bases and the J segment 6 bases; nucleotides outside the gene matches: 5. CDR3 coding DNA: TGTGCCAGCAGCTCTTTAGCGGGAGGGCGCGAGCAGTACTTC. Residues: CASSSLAGGREQYF.

V is TRBV19 and J is TRBJ1-5; unclear D gene. There are 13 residues in the CDR3. With 3 bases removed from V and 4 bases from J, the gap between germline ends came to 7 bases. CDR1 LNHDA and CDR2 SQIVND come from the germline V gene (reference sequence). CDR3: CASSMYGNQPQHF. The CDR3 coding sequence is TGTGCCAGTAGTATGTACGGGAATCAGCCCCAGCATTTT.

The chain is built from TRBV27 and TRBJ1-2, with D possibly TRBD1 on 6 matching bases. The CDR3 sequence is 15 residues long. Trimming took off 3 bases at V and 8 bases at J, with 19 bases between the two ends. Germline CDR1 MNHEY, CDR2 SMNVEV (reference sequence). CDR3 sequence reads: CASSFGQHSPLGYTF. The CDR3 bases are TGTGCCAGCAGTTTCGGACAGCATTCCCCCTTAGGCTACACCTTC.

This clone was observed a handful of times. The rearrangement joins TRBV19 to TRBJ1-2, with D possibly being TRBD1 (5 bases). This CDR3 comprises 13 residues. With 7 bases removed from V and 5 bases from J, the gap between germline ends came to 14 bases. From germline, CDR1 is LNHDA and CDR2 SQIVND (reference sequence). The CDR3 reads CASKEGIAYGYTF. The CDR3 DNA sequence: TGTGCCAGTAAGGAGGGGATCGCATATGGCTACACCTTC.

The chain has TRBV4-3 and TRBJ1-2, with D unresolved. V was shortened by 4 bases and J by 0 bases, with 9 bases between the two germline ends. Germline V gene sequence: CDR1 LGHNA, CDR2 YSLEER. There are 14 residues in the CDR3. DNA of the CDR3: TGCGCCAGCAGCCTTAACAGAGCTAACTATGGCTACACCTTC. This encodes CASSLNRANYGYTF.

The rearrangement links TRBV2 to TRBJ1-2; 7 bases agree with TRBD1. V lost 7 bases, J lost 2 bases, and 10 bases stayed unmatched. The germline gives CDR1 SNHLY, CDR2 FYNNEI. This CDR3 has 15 amino acids. The CDR3 nucleotides are TGTGCCAGCAAGACAGGGACCTACGCAAACTATGGCTACACCTTC. Its protein is CASKTGTYANYGYTF.

The chain links TRBV15 to TRBJ2-5, with 13 bases aligning to TRBD2. Germline trimming cut 5 bases from V and 11 bases from J; bases unmatched to any gene: 11. The CDR3 extends over 15 amino acids. Germline lookup yields CDR1 LNHNV and CDR2 YYDKDF (reference sequence). In nucleotides, the CDR3 is TGTGCCACCAGCGTGGGACTAGCGGGGATGGGGGAGCAGTACTTC. Encoded protein: CATSVGLAGMGEQYF.

Only one count was recorded for this clone. The chain joins TRBV7-9 to TRBJ2-7; D perhaps matches TRBD2 (5 bases). Germline V lookup: CDR1 SEHNR, CDR2 FQNEAQ (reference sequence). The CDR3 runs to 18 residues. Trimming pared 4 bases from V and 0 bases from J, leaving 22 bases between. The CDR3 reads CASSSHPSGDESSYEQYF. DNA for the CDR3: TGTGCCAGCAGCTCCCACCCATCCGGGGATGAGAGCTCCTACGAGCAGTACTTC.

The V call is TRBV15, the J call TRBJ2-5; TRBD2 aligns across 9 bases. This CDR3 region has 17 residues. Germline assignment: CDR1 LNHNV and CDR2 YYDKDF (reference sequence). Trimming removed 2 bases from V and 5 bases from J; junction bases left unmatched: 12. The CDR3 loop reads CATSRFPSGTPRETQYF. CDR3 DNA sequence: TGTGCCACCAGCAGATTCCCTAGCGGGACCCCGAGGGAGACCCAGTACTTC.

The count of this clone is one. The chain employs TRBV5-5 and TRBJ2-7; D possibly corresponds to TRBD1 (6 bases). V was pared by 4 bases and J by 0 bases, with 14 bases between. Germline loops: CDR1 SGHKS, CDR2 YYEKEE (reference sequence). The CDR3 extends over 15 amino acids. The CDR3 DNA sequence: TGTGCCAGCAGCGCACGGACAGTTGGCTCCTACGAGCAGTACTTC. Protein product: CASSARTVGSYEQYF. Variable domain in full (rest from reference TRBV5-5 and TRBJ2-7): DAGVTQSPTHLIKTRGQQVTLRCSPISGHKSVSWYQQVLGQGPQFIFQYYEKEERGRGNFPDRFSARQFPNYSSELNVNALLLGDSALYLCASSARTVGSYEQYFGPGTRLTVT.

V and J are TRBV5-1 and TRBJ2-3, with 9 nucleotides matching TRBD2. Germline V gene data show CDR1 as SGHRS and CDR2 as YFSETQ. V shed 2 bases and J 4 bases; nucleotides not matched to a gene: 2. The CDR3 sequence is 14 residues long. CDR3 residues: CASSFEREADTQYF. Written as DNA, the CDR3 is TGCGCCAGCAGCTTCGAGCGGGAGGCAGATACGCAGTATTTT.

This chain joins TRBV4-1 and TRBJ1-6, with 7 nucleotides matching TRBD1. CDR3 length: 14 residues. In germline, CDR1 is MGHRA, CDR2 YSYEKL. Trimming removed 6 bases from V and 9 bases from J; junction bases left unmatched: 8. CDR3 loop: CASSLRGQGSPLHF. The CDR3 region has the DNA TGCGCCAGCAGTTTAAGGGGGCAGGGTTCACCCCTCCACTTT.

The chain employs TRBV14 and TRBJ2-7; D may be TRBD1 (5 bases). The ends were cut back, 0 bases at V and 3 bases at J, with 9 bases in the middle. The CDR3 runs to 14 residues. Per germline, CDR1 SGHDN and CDR2 FVKESK. The CDR3 region has the DNA TGTGCCAGCAGCCAAGATACCAGGGTCTACGAGCAGTACTTC. Translating gives CASSQDTRVYEQYF.